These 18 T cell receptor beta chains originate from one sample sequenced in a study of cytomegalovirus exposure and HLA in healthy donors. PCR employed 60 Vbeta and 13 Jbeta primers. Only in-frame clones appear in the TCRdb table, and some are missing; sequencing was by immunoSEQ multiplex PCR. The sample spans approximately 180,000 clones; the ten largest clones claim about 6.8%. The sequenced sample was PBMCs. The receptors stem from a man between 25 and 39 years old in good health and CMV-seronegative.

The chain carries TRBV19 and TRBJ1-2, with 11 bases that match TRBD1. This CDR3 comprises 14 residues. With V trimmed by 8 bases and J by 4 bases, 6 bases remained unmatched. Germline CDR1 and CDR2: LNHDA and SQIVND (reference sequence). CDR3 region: CASQEDRGPYGYTF. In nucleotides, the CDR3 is TGTGCCAGTCAGGAGGACAGGGGGCCCTATGGCTACACCTTC.

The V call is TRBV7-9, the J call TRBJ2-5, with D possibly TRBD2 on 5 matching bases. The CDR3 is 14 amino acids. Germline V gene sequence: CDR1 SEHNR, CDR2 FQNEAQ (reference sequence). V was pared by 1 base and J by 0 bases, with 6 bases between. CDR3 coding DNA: TGTGCCAGCAGCTTAGGGCGGGACCAAGAGACCCAGTACTTC. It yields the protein CASSLGRDQETQYF. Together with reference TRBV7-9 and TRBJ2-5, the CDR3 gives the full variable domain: DTGVSQNPRHKITKRGQNVTFRCDPISEHNRLYWYRQTLGQGPEFLTYFQNEAQLEKSRLLSDRFSAERPKGSFSTLEIQRTEQGDSAMYLCASSLGRDQETQYFGPGTRLLVL.

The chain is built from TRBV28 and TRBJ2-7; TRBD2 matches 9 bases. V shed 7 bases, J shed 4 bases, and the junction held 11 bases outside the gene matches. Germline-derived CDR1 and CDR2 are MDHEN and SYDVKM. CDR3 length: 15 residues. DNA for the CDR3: TGTGCCAGCACCCCCGGAGGGAGCGGGAGGTACGAGCAGTACTTC. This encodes CASTPGGSGRYEQYF. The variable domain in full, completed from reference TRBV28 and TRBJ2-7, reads DVKVTQSSRYLVKRTGEKVFLECVQDMDHENMFWYRQDPGLGLRLIYFSYDVKMKEKGDIPEGYSVSREKKERFSLILESASTNQTSMYLCASTPGGSGRYEQYFGPGTRLTVT.

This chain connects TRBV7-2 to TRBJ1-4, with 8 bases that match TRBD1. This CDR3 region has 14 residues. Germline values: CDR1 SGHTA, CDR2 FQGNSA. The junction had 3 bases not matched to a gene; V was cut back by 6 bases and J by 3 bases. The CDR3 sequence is CASRSTGANEKLFF. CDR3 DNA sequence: TGTGCCAGCAGATCGACAGGGGCTAATGAAAAACTGTTTTTT.

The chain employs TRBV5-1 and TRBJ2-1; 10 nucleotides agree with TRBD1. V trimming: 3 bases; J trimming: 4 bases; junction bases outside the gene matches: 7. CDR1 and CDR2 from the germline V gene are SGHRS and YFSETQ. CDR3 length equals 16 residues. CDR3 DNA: TGCGCCAGCAGCTCGGAGCCGGGACAGGGGTACAATGAGCAGTTCTTC. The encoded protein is CASSSEPGQGYNEQFF.

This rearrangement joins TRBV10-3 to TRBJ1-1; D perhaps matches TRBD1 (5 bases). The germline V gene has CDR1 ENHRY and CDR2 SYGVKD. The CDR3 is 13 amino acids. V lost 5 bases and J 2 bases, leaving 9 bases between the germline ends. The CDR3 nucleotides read TGTGCCATCAGTTCAGGGCGCAACACTGAAGCTTTCTTT. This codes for CAISSGRNTEAFF.

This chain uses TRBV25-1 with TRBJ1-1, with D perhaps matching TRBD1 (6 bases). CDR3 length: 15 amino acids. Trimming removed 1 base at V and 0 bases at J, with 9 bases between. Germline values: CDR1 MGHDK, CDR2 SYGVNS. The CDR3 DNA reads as TGTGCCAGCAGTGAATGGGGACACCTGAACACTGAAGCTTTCTTT. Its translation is CASSEWGHLNTEAFF.

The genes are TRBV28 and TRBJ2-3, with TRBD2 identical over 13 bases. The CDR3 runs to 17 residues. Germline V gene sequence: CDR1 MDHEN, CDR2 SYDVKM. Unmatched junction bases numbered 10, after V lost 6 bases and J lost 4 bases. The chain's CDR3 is CASSPGTSGIGADTQYF. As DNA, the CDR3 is TGTGCCAGCAGCCCCGGGACTAGCGGGATAGGGGCAGATACGCAGTATTTT.

CDR3 sequence (DNA): TGTGCCAGCAGCCCTAGGGGGGAGCAGTTCTTC. Its protein is CASSPRGEQFF. The chain joins TRBV5-8 to TRBJ2-1; the D gene is possibly TRBD1 (6 bases). Germline CDR1 SGHTS, CDR2 YDEGEE. V was trimmed by 4 bases and J by 10 bases, leaving 9 bases between them. The CDR3 has 11 amino acids.

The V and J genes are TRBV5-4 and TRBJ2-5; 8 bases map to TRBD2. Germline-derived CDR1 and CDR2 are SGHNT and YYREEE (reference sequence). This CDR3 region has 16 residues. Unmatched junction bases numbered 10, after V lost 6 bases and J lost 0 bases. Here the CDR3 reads CASTTGGGTYQETQYF. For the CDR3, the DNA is TGTGCCAGCACCACCGGGGGGGGAACGTACCAAGAGACCCAGTACTTC.

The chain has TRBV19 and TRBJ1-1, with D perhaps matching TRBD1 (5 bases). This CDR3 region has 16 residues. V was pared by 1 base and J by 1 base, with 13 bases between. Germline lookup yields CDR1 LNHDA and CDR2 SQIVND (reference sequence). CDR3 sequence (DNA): TGTGCCAGTAGTATAGGACGTTTGACAGAGAACACTGAAGCTTTCTTT. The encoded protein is CASSIGRLTENTEAFF.

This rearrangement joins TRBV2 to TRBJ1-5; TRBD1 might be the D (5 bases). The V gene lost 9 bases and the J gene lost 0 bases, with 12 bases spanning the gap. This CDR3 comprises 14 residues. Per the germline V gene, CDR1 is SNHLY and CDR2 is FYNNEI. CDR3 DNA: TGTGCCAGTCAACAGGAGACTAGCAATCAGCCCCAGCATTTT. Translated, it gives CASQQETSNQPQHF.

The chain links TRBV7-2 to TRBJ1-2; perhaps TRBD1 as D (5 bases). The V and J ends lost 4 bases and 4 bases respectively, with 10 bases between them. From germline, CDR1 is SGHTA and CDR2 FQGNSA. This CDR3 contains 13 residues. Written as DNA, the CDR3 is TGTGCCAGCAGCTCAGACAGAGTCTATGGCTACACCTTC. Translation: CASSSDRVYGYTF.

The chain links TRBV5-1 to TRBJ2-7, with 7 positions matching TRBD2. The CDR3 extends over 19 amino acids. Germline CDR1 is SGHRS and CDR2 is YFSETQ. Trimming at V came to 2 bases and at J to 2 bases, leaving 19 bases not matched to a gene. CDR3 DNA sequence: TGCGCCAGCAGCTTTCGAAGTAAAGGACTAGACATATCTACCTACGAGCAGTACTTC. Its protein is CASSFRSKGLDISTYEQYF.

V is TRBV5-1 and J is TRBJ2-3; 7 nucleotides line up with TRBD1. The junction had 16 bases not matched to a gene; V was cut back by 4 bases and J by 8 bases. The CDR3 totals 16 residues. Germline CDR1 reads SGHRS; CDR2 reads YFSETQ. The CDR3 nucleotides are TGCGCCAGCAGCCAAGATCCGACAGGGTTAGGCCCTACGCAGTATTTT. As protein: CASSQDPTGLGPTQYF.

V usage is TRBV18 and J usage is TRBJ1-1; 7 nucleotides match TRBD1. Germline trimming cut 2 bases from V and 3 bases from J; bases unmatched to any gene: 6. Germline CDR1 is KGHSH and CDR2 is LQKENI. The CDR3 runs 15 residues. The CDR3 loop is CASSPIVTGDTEAFF. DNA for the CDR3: TGTGCCAGCTCACCAATCGTAACAGGGGACACTGAAGCTTTCTTT.

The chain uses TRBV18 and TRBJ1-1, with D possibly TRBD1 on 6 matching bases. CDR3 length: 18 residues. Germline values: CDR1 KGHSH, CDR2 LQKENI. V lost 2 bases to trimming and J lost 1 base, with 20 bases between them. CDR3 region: CASSPFSAGTSPNTEAFF. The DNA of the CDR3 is TGTGCCAGCTCACCATTTTCAGCCGGGACATCGCCGAACACTGAAGCTTTCTTT.

The CDR3 DNA reads as TGCGCCAGCAGCTTCCTGACAGGACAAGTGGATTCACCCCTCCACTTT. Translated: CASSFLTGQVDSPLHF. The rearrangement joins TRBV5-1 to TRBJ1-6; weak D call: TRBD1 (6 bases). The CDR3 contains 16 residues. The V end lost 2 bases, the J end lost 8 bases, and 17 bases lay between the germline ends. Germline CDR1 reads SGHRS; CDR2 reads YFSETQ.